These 22 T cell receptor beta chains were sequenced from one sample in a study of blood T cell repertoires in COVID-19. Produced via immunoSEQ multiplex PCR; TCRdb's table is partial and in-frame only. This sample has 110,000 or so clones, with roughly 80% found just once. The sequenced sample was peripheral blood. All receptors come from a man in his 70s with acute or convalescent COVID-19.

In the case of this clone: Additional DNA sequences in this sample encode the identical CDR3. The chain carries TRBV20-1 and TRBJ1-1; D is uncertain. CDR1 is DFQATT, CDR2 SNEGSKA, per germline (reference sequence). The CDR3 covers 11 residues. V was pared by 3 bases and J by 5 bases, with 7 bases between. Here the CDR3 DNA reads TGCAGTGCTAGTCGGGGAACTGAAGCTTTCTTT. Protein product: CSASRGTEAFF.

The V call is TRBV6-5, the J call TRBJ1-6; D is uncertain. V was cut by 5 bases and J by 10 bases, with 18 bases left in between. The germline V gene encodes CDR1 MNHEY and CDR2 SVGAGI. There are 15 residues in the CDR3. CDR3 nucleotides: TGTGCCAGCAGTAAGCCGGGAGTAGACGACTCACCCCTCCACTTT. This codes for CASSKPGVDDSPLHF.

The CDR3 DNA sequence: TGTGCCAGCAGCCCGGGACTAGCGAGGGCAGATACGCAGTATTTT. Translated, it gives CASSPGLARADTQYF. The gene calls are TRBV27 and TRBJ2-3; 10 positions agree with TRBD2. Unmatched junction bases numbered 7, after V lost 6 bases and J lost 4 bases. CDR3 length: 15 amino acids. Germline V gives CDR1 MNHEY, CDR2 SMNVEV (reference sequence).

The chain employs TRBV6-5 and TRBJ2-7, with TRBD1 matching over 10 bases. V was clipped by 7 bases and J by 5 bases; unmatched bases: 11. Germline values: CDR1 MNHEY, CDR2 SVGAGI. The CDR3 contains 15 residues. The CDR3 bases are TGTGCCAGCAAACTCACCGGGACAGGGGACGACGAGCAGTACTTC. Translating gives CASKLTGTGDDEQYF.

CDR3 in amino acids: CASSTGTSVGTQYF. DNA of the CDR3: TGTGCCAGTAGTACCGGGACTAGCGTAGGTACGCAGTATTTT. The chain has TRBV19 and TRBJ2-3, with TRBD2 matching over 10 bases. The CDR3 length is 14 residues. V gave up 4 bases and J gave up 8 bases; unmatched junction bases: 6. In germline, CDR1 is LNHDA, CDR2 SQIVND (reference sequence).

This chain connects TRBV6-2 or TRBV6-3 to TRBJ1-5, with TRBD1 matching 8 bases. CDR1 is MNHEY, CDR2 SVGEGT, per germline. J was trimmed by 7 bases and V by 0 bases; bases with no gene match: 14. This CDR3 is 18 amino acids long. The CDR3 bases are TGTGCCAGCAGTTACTCATGGGACAGGAGGGCTGTAGGACAGCCCCAGCATTTT. Its translation is CASSYSWDRRAVGQPQHF.

The chain carries TRBV6-6 and TRBJ1-5; D is perhaps TRBD1 (5 bases). V was trimmed by 6 bases and J by 1 base, leaving 10 bases between them. This CDR3 is built from 14 residues. Germline lookup yields CDR1 MNHNY and CDR2 SVGAGI (reference sequence). The CDR3 region has the DNA TGTGCCAGCAGACCGGGGGGAAGCAATCAGCCCCAGCATTTT. It encodes CASRPGGSNQPQHF.

The V call is TRBV19, the J call TRBJ2-7; a weak D match, TRBD2 (6 bases). V lost 6 bases and J 3 bases, leaving 15 bases between the germline ends. The CDR3 is made up of 14 amino acids. CDR1 and CDR2 (germline): LNHDA, SQIVND (reference sequence). The CDR3 DNA reads TGTGCCAGTAGCATCGGGACGGGACTCTACGAGCAGTACTTC. As protein: CASSIGTGLYEQYF.

In this sample, this clone turned up a few times. The J gene is TRBJ2-7, the V gene TRBV12-5; D is possibly TRBD2 (6 bases). V was trimmed by 5 bases and J by 0 bases, leaving 17 bases between them. This CDR3 comprises 16 residues. The germline gives CDR1 LGHNT, CDR2 FRNRAP. This chain's CDR3 is CASGLVGGTLSYEQYF. CDR3 DNA: TGTGCTAGTGGTCTCGTAGGCGGGACCCTCTCCTACGAGCAGTACTTC.

This clone was picked up a small number of times. The chain has TRBV2 and TRBJ2-1, with 11 bases aligning to TRBD2. CDR1 and CDR2 (germline): SNHLY, FYNNEI. The CDR3 runs to 16 residues. The V segment lost 6 bases and the J segment 1 base; nucleotides outside the gene matches: 5. CDR3 sequence reads: CASRTLAGGSYNEQFF. The DNA for the CDR3 is TGTGCCAGCAGGACTCTAGCGGGAGGATCCTACAATGAGCAGTTCTTC.

The table lists this clone with a few counts. The chain recombines TRBV4-1 with TRBJ2-1; D not certain. Trimming removed 4 bases at V and 8 bases at J, with 9 bases between. Germline V gene data show CDR1 as MGHRA and CDR2 as YSYEKL. The CDR3 runs to 12 residues. CDR3 DNA: TGCGCCAGCAGCCCGAGCAGCGATGAGCAGTTCTTC. Its translation is CASSPSSDEQFF.

The rearrangement joins TRBV19 to TRBJ2-2; 8 bases align to TRBD2. Germline loops: CDR1 LNHDA, CDR2 SQIVND (reference sequence). The CDR3 contains 18 residues. The J segment lost 0 bases and the V segment lost 5 bases, leaving 11 bases of the junction unmatched. The CDR3 bases are TGTGCCAGTAGTGCCAGGGCTAGCGGGCCCTCGAACACCGGGGAGCTGTTTTTT. Translating it yields CASSARASGPSNTGELFF.

V gene TRBV3-1 (or the pseudogene TRBV3-2) combines with J gene TRBJ1-1, with 7 positions matching TRBD1. This CDR3 comprises 16 residues. With V trimmed by 1 base and J by 4 bases, 9 bases remained unmatched. CDR1 and CDR2 from the germline V gene are LGHDT and YNNKEL (reference sequence). The CDR3 region is CASSQVLGRGSTEAFF. The CDR3 nucleotides read TGTGCCAGCAGCCAAGTTCTGGGCAGGGGGAGCACTGAAGCTTTCTTT.

This clone was counted between two and nine times. The chain couples TRBV9 to TRBJ1-1; a possible D gene is TRBD1 (5 bases). The CDR3 sequence is 16 residues long. Germline loops: CDR1 SGDLS, CDR2 YYNGEE. V was pared by 0 bases and J by 2 bases, with 14 bases between. The CDR3, as DNA: TGTGCCAGCAGCGTAGGGAGGGGTGGCCAAAACACTGAAGCTTTCTTT. This codes for CASSVGRGGQNTEAFF.

The genes are TRBV5-3 and TRBJ1-3; no definite D call. TRBV5-3 has ORF status, its function being uncertain. V was pared by 0 bases and J by 2 bases, with 9 bases between. This CDR3 region has 15 residues. CDR3 amino acids: CARSLAGWAGNTIYF. The CDR3 region has the DNA TGTGCCAGAAGCTTGGCGGGATGGGCTGGAAACACCATATATTTT.

There are a few counts of this clone. This chain uses TRBV7-2 with TRBJ1-5; D is possibly TRBD1 (5 bases). Germline loops: CDR1 SGHTA, CDR2 FQGNSA. The CDR3 runs 15 residues. The germline V and J ends were trimmed by 1 base and 3 bases, with 10 bases remaining between them. The CDR3 nucleotides are TGTGCCAGCAGCTTAGTTGGGGCGTCCAATCAGCCCCAGCATTTT. Translated: CASSLVGASNQPQHF.

The chain employs TRBV11-2 and TRBJ2-7, with D possibly being TRBD1 (6 bases). CDR3 length: 14 residues. In germline, CDR1 is SGHAT, CDR2 FQNNGV. V was trimmed by 5 bases and J by 7 bases, leaving 18 bases between them. The CDR3 nucleotides read TGTGCCAGCAGCCCGAGCCAGGGGTCGGGGGAGCAGTACTTC. Protein sequence: CASSPSQGSGEQYF.

The genes are TRBV6-5 and TRBJ1-4; D possibly corresponds to TRBD1 (5 bases). This CDR3 region has 14 residues. Germline V gene data show CDR1 as MNHEY and CDR2 as SVGAGI. Trimming pared 10 bases from V and 7 bases from J, leaving 19 bases between. The DNA of the CDR3 is TGTGCCACCAGCAGGCAAGGGGTGGGTGAAAAACTGTTTTTT. It yields the protein CATSRQGVGEKLFF.

In regard to this clone: Sequence at one end of the junction differs from germline and may be a read error. This chain uses TRBV5-1 with TRBJ2-7; TRBD1 might be the D (5 bases). Per germline, CDR1 SGHRS and CDR2 YFSETQ. This CDR3 is 11 amino acids long. CDR3 protein: CASSLEGQVCF. The CDR3 DNA reads as TGCGCCAGCAGCTTGGAGGGGCAGGTTTGCTTC. Combining the CDR3 with reference TRBV5-1 and TRBJ2-7 gives the whole variable domain KAGVTQTPRYLIKTRGQQVTLSCSPISGHRSVSWYQQTPGQGLQFLFEYFSETQRNKGNFPGRFSGRQFSNSRSEMNVSTLELGDSALYLCASSLEGQVCFGPGTRLTVT.

This clone was counted once. The rearrangement links TRBV5-4 to TRBJ2-7, with 9 nucleotides matching TRBD1. CDR1 SGHNT and CDR2 YYREEE come from the germline V gene (reference sequence). V was clipped by 3 bases and J by 5 bases; unmatched bases: 9. This CDR3 comprises 15 residues. CDR3 sequence: CASSSPPGTGNEQYF. Written as DNA, the CDR3 is TGTGCCAGCAGCTCGCCGCCGGGGACAGGGAACGAGCAGTACTTC.

The chain recombines TRBV5-4 with TRBJ2-7; TRBD2 agrees at 7 bases. The V segment lost 3 bases and the J segment 0 bases; nucleotides outside the gene matches: 9. Germline loops: CDR1 SGHNT, CDR2 YYREEE (reference sequence). The CDR3 runs 16 residues. The chain's CDR3 is CASSSGGETSSYEQYF. CDR3 coding DNA: TGTGCCAGCAGCTCTGGGGGGGAGACCTCCTCCTACGAGCAGTACTTC.

The chain uses TRBV5-5 and TRBJ2-7, with 8 bases lining up with TRBD1. V was clipped by 1 base and J by 0 bases; unmatched bases: 3. Germline CDR1 and CDR2: SGHKS and YYEKEE (reference sequence). The CDR3 length is 15 residues. CDR3 protein: CASSLRGTGSYEQYF. The DNA of the CDR3 is TGTGCCAGCAGCTTGCGGGGGACAGGCTCCTACGAGCAGTACTTC. Full variable domain (remainder filled in from reference TRBV5-5 and TRBJ2-7): DAGVTQSPTHLIKTRGQQVTLRCSPISGHKSVSWYQQVLGQGPQFIFQYYEKEERGRGNFPDRFSARQFPNYSSELNVNALLLGDSALYLCASSLRGTGSYEQYFGPGTRLTVT.